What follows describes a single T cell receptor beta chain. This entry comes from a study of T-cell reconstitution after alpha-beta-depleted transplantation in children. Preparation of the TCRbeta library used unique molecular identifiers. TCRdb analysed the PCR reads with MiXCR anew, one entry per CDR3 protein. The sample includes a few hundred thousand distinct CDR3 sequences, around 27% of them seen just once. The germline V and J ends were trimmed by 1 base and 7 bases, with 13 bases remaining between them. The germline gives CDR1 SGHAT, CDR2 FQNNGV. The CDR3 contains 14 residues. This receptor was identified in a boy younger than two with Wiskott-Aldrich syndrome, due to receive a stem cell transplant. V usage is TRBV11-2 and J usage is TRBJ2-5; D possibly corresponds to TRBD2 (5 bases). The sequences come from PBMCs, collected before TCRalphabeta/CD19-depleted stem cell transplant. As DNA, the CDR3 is TGTGCCAGCAGCTTAGTCGGGGTTAGTGGGACCCAGTACTTC. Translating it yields CASSLVGVSGTQYF.